The present T cell receptor (beta chain) was sequenced within a study of early T cells in non-severe SARS-CoV-2 infection. As for the study in general: Bulk RNA isolated from unsorted whole blood underwent sequencing; chains were not paired.

This clonotype has ten or more counts. No antigen is known for it. cDNA molecules, individually, were tagged with unique molecular identifiers. TCRdb passed the 5' RACE reads through MiXCR, listing each CDR3 protein once. The table includes 35,000 to 45,000 distinct CDR3 sequences, around 6.3% detected once. Overall study findings and caveats: Matching results from VDJdb favored anti-spike CD8 responses, leaving private and CD4 specificities undetected.

Trimming stripped 5 bases from V and 10 bases from J, with 12 bases between. CDR3 length: 13 residues. The origin of this receptor is an adult who was a healthcare worker with PCR-confirmed SARS-CoV-2 infection or an uninfected control (not recorded which). The chain carries TRBV12-3 or TRBV12-4 and TRBJ1-6; D is ambiguous. Sequenced material: whole blood, taken at baseline. DNA of the CDR3: TGTGCCAGCAGTCCCGGCGGGGTCTCACCCCTCCACTTT. It translates to CASSPGGVSPLHF.